This T cell receptor beta chain is drawn from a study of glioma-infiltrating T cells after dendritic cell vaccination. Study results and caveats: Higher TCR clonality did not directly relate to longer survival.

The primer mix had 60 V beta and 13 J beta primers. Assay: immunoSEQ multiplex PCR; the TCRdb copy retains only in-frame clones and omits some. Of some 70,000 clones detected, 82% appear once; the ten largest clones hold 9.2%. Germline assignment: CDR1 KGHSH and CDR2 LQKENI. The CDR3 is 14 amino acids. V lost 6 bases to trimming and J lost 2 bases, with 10 bases between them. Note on this clone: Its target is unknown.

Patients had residual fresh-frozen tumor tissue and more than two years of survival data. The sample here was blood, taken before dendritic cell vaccination. This TCR was recovered from a human donor with glioblastoma. The chain has TRBV18 and TRBJ2-2; possibly TRBD2 for D (6 bases). CDR3 bases: TGTGCCAGCTCTCCCGGGAGAAACACCGGGGAGCTGTTTTTT. This translates into CASSPGRNTGELFF.